This entry lists 29 T cell receptor beta chains sequenced from one sample in a study of T cell responses to AZD1222 COVID-19 vaccine. Profiling relied on immunoSEQ multiplex PCR, and the TCRdb table lists in-frame clones only, not all of them. This table holds roughly 110,000 clones, 80% to 95% found once. The source was peripheral blood, collected 28 days after the second AZD1222 dose. These receptors all come from an adult who received the AZD1222 COVID-19 vaccine.

The chain joins TRBV19 to TRBJ1-5, with 8 bases identical to TRBD1. After removal of 6 bases from V and 6 bases from J, the junction contained 7 bases not matched to a gene. Germline V gene data show CDR1 as LNHDA and CDR2 as SQIVND (reference sequence). CDR3 length equals 14 residues. DNA for the CDR3: TGTGCCAGTAGATCCTCAGGGGGCGGTCAGCCCCAGCATTTT. Its protein product is CASRSSGGGQPQHF.

The chain combines TRBV4-3 with TRBJ2-7; 9 nucleotides align to TRBD2. The length of the CDR3 is 14 residues. The germline CDR1 and CDR2 sequences are LGHNA and YSLEER. J lost 5 bases, V lost 4 bases, and 6 bases had no gene match. CDR3 DNA: TGCGCCAGCAGCCCGGGACTAGCTTCCAACGAGCAGTACTTC. It translates to CASSPGLASNEQYF.

The chain joins TRBV3-1 (or the pseudogene TRBV3-2) to TRBJ2-7; D is perhaps TRBD2 (6 bases). The CDR3 is 14 residues long. Germline values: CDR1 LGHDT, CDR2 YNNKEL (reference sequence). V gave up 1 base and J gave up 2 bases, with 9 bases separating them. CDR3 coding DNA: TGTGCCAGCAGCCAAGCGGGAGCGACCTACGAGCAGTACTTC. Translation: CASSQAGATYEQYF.

This chain joins TRBV19 and TRBJ1-1; the D gene is possibly TRBD1 (5 bases). CDR1 is LNHDA, CDR2 SQIVND, per germline (reference sequence). V lost 1 base and J lost 4, with 10 bases in between. CDR3 length: 14 residues. The CDR3 spells CASSIVPGTTEAFF. The CDR3 nucleotides are TGTGCCAGTAGTATAGTACCAGGGACCACTGAAGCTTTCTTT.

In this sample, this clone turned up once. The gene calls are TRBV18 and TRBJ1-3; D is ambiguous. Germline CDR1 is KGHSH and CDR2 is LQKENI. V lost 2 bases, J lost 4 bases, and 15 bases lay in between. CDR3 length equals 16 residues. CDR3 bases: TGTGCCAGCTCACCAGTCAAGATAGACTTCGGAAACACCATATATTTT. This gives the protein CASSPVKIDFGNTIYF.

The V and J genes are TRBV9 and TRBJ2-3; D remains ambiguous. The length of the CDR3 is 16 residues. Per the germline V gene, CDR1 is SGDLS and CDR2 is YYNGEE. With 0 bases removed from V and 2 bases from J, the gap between germline ends came to 13 bases. This CDR3 is CASSVDDGRYTDTQYF. DNA of the CDR3: TGTGCCAGCAGCGTAGATGACGGGCGATACACAGATACGCAGTATTTT. Full variable domain (remainder filled in from reference TRBV9 and TRBJ2-3): DSGVTQTPKHLITATGQRVTLRCSPRSGDLSVYWYQQSLDQGLQFLIQYYNGEERAKGNILERFSAQQFPDLHSELNLSSLELGDSALYFCASSVDDGRYTDTQYFGPGTRLTVL.

CDR3 amino acids: CASSPGQGGSPLHF. CDR3 sequence (DNA): TGTGCCAGCAGCCCGGGACAGGGTGGTTCACCCCTCCACTTT. The V gene is TRBV5-5, the J gene TRBJ1-6; the match to TRBD1 covers 9 bases. From germline, CDR1 is SGHKS and CDR2 YYEKEE (reference sequence). V dropped 4 bases and J dropped 9; count of bases not matched to a gene: 5. This CDR3 spans 14 amino acids.

The genes are TRBV7-2 and TRBJ2-1; 9 bases are shared with TRBD2. Germline loops: CDR1 SGHTA, CDR2 FQGNSA. The CDR3 loop spans 14 amino acids. J gave up 15 bases and V 2 bases, and 11 bases lay outside the gene matches. The CDR3 coding sequence is TGTGCCAGCAGCTTACTGGGACTAGCTAGTCGTCTGTTCTTC. Its translation: CASSLLGLASRLFF.

This sequence joins TRBV2 and TRBJ2-3; TRBD1 agrees at 7 bases. V lost 4 bases to trimming and J lost 9 bases; unmatched junction nucleotides: 10. This CDR3 spans 14 amino acids. Per germline, CDR1 SNHLY and CDR2 FYNNEI. CDR3 nucleotides: TGTGCCAGCAGTGGACAGGGAAGGGGTGGGACGCAGTATTTT. Translated: CASSGQGRGGTQYF.

V is TRBV28 and J is TRBJ1-4; D gene unclear. The length of the CDR3 is 12 residues. Per the germline V gene, CDR1 is MDHEN and CDR2 is SYDVKM. V was trimmed by 6 bases and J by 10 bases, leaving 12 bases between them. CDR3 region: CASSRSPGKLFF. The DNA for the CDR3 is TGTGCCAGCAGCCGCAGCCCCGGAAAACTGTTTTTT.

This clone was seen once. The chain employs TRBV5-6 and TRBJ1-5; 12 positions agree with TRBD1. In germline, CDR1 is SGHDT, CDR2 YYEEEE. This CDR3 is built from 16 residues. V lost 4 bases, J lost 6 bases, and 8 bases stayed unmatched. The CDR3 DNA reads as TGTGCCAGCAGCACGGGACAGGGGGCGTTTGGTCAGCCCCAGCATTTT. Translated: CASSTGQGAFGQPQHF.

The chain is built from TRBV30 and TRBJ1-5; no reliable D call. V was cut by 1 base and J by 7 bases, with 11 bases left in between. This CDR3 region has 13 residues. Per germline, CDR1 GTSNPN and CDR2 SVGIG (reference sequence). CDR3 nucleotides: TGTGCCTGGAGTGGGCAGTTGGACCAGCCCCAGCATTTT. Its protein product is CAWSGQLDQPQHF.

The chain has TRBV6-5 and TRBJ1-5; unclear D gene. V was shortened by 0 bases and J by 2 bases, with 5 bases between the two germline ends. Germline V gives CDR1 MNHEY, CDR2 SVGAGI. The CDR3 covers 14 residues. For the CDR3, the DNA is TGTGCCAGCAGTTACTCGAACGGCAATCAGCCCCAGCATTTT. Translation: CASSYSNGNQPQHF.

V gene TRBV11-2 combines with J gene TRBJ2-3; 7 nucleotides agree with TRBD2. CDR1 SGHAT and CDR2 FQNNGV come from the germline V gene. The junction had 5 bases not matched to a gene; V was cut back by 3 bases and J by 5 bases. The CDR3 consists of 14 residues. CDR3 in DNA: TGTGCCAGCAGCTTGTGGGTAGCGGGAGATACGCAGTATTTT. Translated, it gives CASSLWVAGDTQYF. Combining the CDR3 with reference TRBV11-2 and TRBJ2-3 gives the whole variable domain EAGVAQSPRYKIIEKRQSVAFWCNPISGHATLYWYQQILGQGPKLLIQFQNNGVVDDSQLPKDRFSAERLKGVDSTLKIQPAKLEDSAVYLCASSLWVAGDTQYFGPGTRLTVL.

About this clone: The junction shows a germline mismatch at one end, possibly a read error. J is TRBJ1-5 and V is TRBV28, with 10 bases aligning to TRBD1. CDR1 is MDHEN and CDR2 is SYDVKM in the germline V gene. This CDR3 is built from 13 residues. The CDR3 loop reads CASSLRGTGAQHF. CDR3 bases: TGTGCCAGCAGTTTACGGGGGACAGGGGCCCAACATTTT.

The chain recombines TRBV28 with TRBJ1-3; D is unclear. The V gene lost 2 bases and the J gene lost 2 bases, with 7 bases spanning the gap. The CDR3 spans 14 residues. Germline lookup yields CDR1 MDHEN and CDR2 SYDVKM. As DNA, the CDR3 is TGTGCCAGCAGTTTAAGGTGGCCTGGAAACACCATATATTTT. Its translation is CASSLRWPGNTIYF.

This chain joins TRBV4-1 and TRBJ2-7, with TRBD1 matching 9 bases. The junction had 8 bases not matched to a gene; V was cut back by 1 base and J by 1 base. The CDR3 has 17 residues. Germline V lookup: CDR1 MGHRA, CDR2 YSYEKL. The DNA of the CDR3 is TGCGCCAGCAGCCAAGTGGGCAGTGGGACAGGGTCCTACGAGCAGTACTTC. This sequence encodes CASSQVGSGTGSYEQYF.

The chain employs TRBV4-1 and TRBJ1-1; perhaps TRBD1 as D (6 bases). V dropped 4 bases and J dropped 9 bases, with 18 bases sitting between them. CDR3 length equals 14 residues. Germline V CDR1 and CDR2: MGHRA, YSYEKL. This CDR3 reads CASSRTQGPEKAFF. CDR3 bases: TGCGCCAGCAGCCGGACCCAGGGGCCTGAAAAAGCTTTCTTT.

This chain links TRBV30 with TRBJ2-2; D possibly corresponds to TRBD2 (6 bases). The CDR3 sequence is 13 residues long. Deletions cut 0 bases from V and 16 bases from J, with 18 bases between. Germline V CDR1 and CDR2: GTSNPN, SVGIG (reference sequence). The CDR3 reads CAWSVGLAQTPFF. The CDR3 DNA is TGTGCCTGGAGTGTGGGGCTAGCGCAAACCCCGTTTTTT.

This clone was observed a handful of times. The J gene is TRBJ2-7, the V gene TRBV5-5; D possibly corresponds to TRBD1 (6 bases). The CDR3 is 15 amino acids. Between the trimmed V and J ends, which lost 8 bases and 0 bases, there was a span of 18 bases. Germline assignment: CDR1 SGHKS and CDR2 YYEKEE (reference sequence). The CDR3 DNA follows: TGTGCCAGTGTTTATAGGACAGCCTCCTCCTACGAGCAGTACTTC. Its translation is CASVYRTASSYEQYF.

The chain has TRBV10-3 and TRBJ1-1; TRBD1 is a possible D gene (5 bases). Trimming shortened V by 5 bases and J by 5 bases, and 15 bases separated the two germline ends. This CDR3 contains 14 residues. CDR1 is ENHRY and CDR2 is SYGVKD in the germline V gene. The CDR3 coding sequence is TGTGCCATCAGTACCACGTCGTGGGGGACTGAAGCTTTCTTT. It translates to CAISTTSWGTEAFF.

The gene calls are TRBV28 and TRBJ1-1; D is unclear. Trimming shortened V by 7 bases and J by 10 bases, and 16 bases separated the two germline ends. The CDR3 consists of 12 residues. Germline CDR1 is MDHEN and CDR2 is SYDVKM. This CDR3 reads CASTNDVRGAFF. Written as DNA, the CDR3 is TGTGCCAGCACTAATGACGTCCGTGGAGCTTTCTTT.

V and J are TRBV18 and TRBJ1-1, with D tentatively TRBD1 (5 bases). CDR1 is KGHSH, CDR2 LQKENI, per germline. The CDR3 contains 17 residues. V lost 3 bases and J 3 bases, leaving 20 bases between the germline ends. CDR3 sequence: CASSPEPRPLGDTEAFF. The CDR3 DNA reads TGTGCCAGCTCACCCGAACCGAGACCATTGGGGGACACTGAAGCTTTCTTT.

This clone was recorded only once. The chain carries TRBV5-4 and TRBJ2-7, with D possibly TRBD2 on 6 matching bases. CDR3 length: 18 amino acids. From germline, CDR1 is SGHNT and CDR2 YYREEE (reference sequence). V lost 0 bases, J lost 5 bases, and 24 bases lay in between. The CDR3 loop reads CASSLEGPARRVADEQYF. For the CDR3, the DNA is TGTGCCAGCAGCTTGGAAGGTCCAGCCCGGAGGGTCGCCGACGAGCAGTACTTC.

V usage is TRBV9 and J usage is TRBJ2-2, with TRBD2 identical over 7 bases. The CDR3 contains 14 residues. V lost 10 bases and J lost 6; bases outside the gene matches: 12. The V gene's germline CDR1 is SGDLS and CDR2 YYNGEE. DNA for the CDR3: TGTGCCTCAACGCGGGAGAACGGGGCCGGGGAGCTGTTTTTT. This encodes CASTRENGAGELFF. The entire variable domain, with the rest obtained from reference TRBV9 and TRBJ2-2, is as follows: DSGVTQTPKHLITATGQRVTLRCSPRSGDLSVYWYQQSLDQGLQFLIQYYNGEERAKGNILERFSAQQFPDLHSELNLSSLELGDSALYFCASTRENGAGELFFGEGSRLTVL.

The chain is built from TRBV5-4 and TRBJ2-7; 8 nucleotides match TRBD1. V gave up 4 bases and J gave up 2 bases; unmatched junction bases: 8. The V gene's germline CDR1 is SGHNT and CDR2 YYREEE (reference sequence). This CDR3 is built from 15 residues. Here the CDR3 DNA reads TGTGCCAGCAGCCTACAGGACAGGGAAGCCTACGAGCAGTACTTC. It yields the protein CASSLQDREAYEQYF.

V usage is TRBV28 and J usage is TRBJ1-6; maybe TRBD1 (5 bases). The CDR3 is made up of 13 amino acids. From germline, CDR1 is MDHEN and CDR2 SYDVKM. V lost 6 bases to trimming and J lost 11 bases, with 14 bases between them. The CDR3: CASRGGGLTPLHF. CDR3 coding DNA: TGTGCCAGCAGGGGGGGTGGGCTGACACCCCTCCACTTT.

This clone was observed once. The rearrangement joins TRBV5-1 to TRBJ1-4, with 10 positions matching TRBD1. Germline V CDR1 and CDR2: SGHRS, YFSETQ. V trimming: 3 bases; J trimming: 3 bases; junction bases outside the gene matches: 5. There are 16 residues in the CDR3. CDR3 in DNA: TGCGCCAGCAGCTCCGGACAGGGGGTGTCTAATGAAAAACTGTTTTTT. Amino acids: CASSSGQGVSNEKLFF.

The chain couples TRBV12-3 or TRBV12-4 to TRBJ1-5; D remains ambiguous. The V and J ends lost 6 bases and 4 bases respectively, with 7 bases between them. The CDR3 runs to 12 residues. The CDR3: CASRPENQPQHF. The CDR3 DNA follows: TGTGCCAGCAGACCAGAGAATCAGCCCCAGCATTTT.